Given below is one T cell receptor beta chain in context. This sample stems from a study of control samples from healthy donors and cancer patients. Measured with immunoSEQ multiplex PCR; TCRdb has only the in-frame clones, and not every one. This sample has approximately 100,000 clones, with about 90% found just once. CDR1 and CDR2 (germline): LNHDA, SQIVND (reference sequence). This CDR3 contains 13 residues. The ends were cut back, 8 bases at V and 5 bases at J, with 14 bases in the middle. The source is a young man in good health. The chain recombines TRBV19 with TRBJ2-3, with a tentative D call TRBD1 (6 bases). What was sequenced was blood. This chain's CDR3 is CASVGQGKDTQYF. CDR3 DNA sequence: TGTGCCAGTGTAGGGCAGGGGAAAGATACGCAGTATTTT.